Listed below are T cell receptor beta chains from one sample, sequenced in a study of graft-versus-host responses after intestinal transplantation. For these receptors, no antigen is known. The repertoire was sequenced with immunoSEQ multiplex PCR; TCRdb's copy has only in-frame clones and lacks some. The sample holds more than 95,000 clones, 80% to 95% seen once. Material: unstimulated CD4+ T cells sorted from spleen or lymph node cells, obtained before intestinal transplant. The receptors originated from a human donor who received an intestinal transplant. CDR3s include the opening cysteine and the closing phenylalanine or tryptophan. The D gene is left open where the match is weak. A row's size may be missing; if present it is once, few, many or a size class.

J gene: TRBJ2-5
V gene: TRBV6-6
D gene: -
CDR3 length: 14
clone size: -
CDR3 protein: CASSYSEVQETQYF
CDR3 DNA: TGTGCCAGCAGTTACTCGGAGGTACAAGAGACCCAGTACTTC

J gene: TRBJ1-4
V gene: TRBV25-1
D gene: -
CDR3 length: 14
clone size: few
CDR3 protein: CASSANGHDEKLFF
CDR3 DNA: TGTGCCAGCAGTGCCAACGGACATGATGAAAAACTGTTTTTT

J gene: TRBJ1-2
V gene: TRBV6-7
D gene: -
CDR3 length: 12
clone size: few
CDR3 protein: CASNSRTDKYTF
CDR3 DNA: TGTGCCAGCAACTCAAGGACGGACAAATACACCTTC

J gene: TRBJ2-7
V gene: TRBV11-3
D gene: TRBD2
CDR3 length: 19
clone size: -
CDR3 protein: CASSLGLAGGQRYPYEQYF
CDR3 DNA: TGTGCCAGCAGCTTAGGACTAGCGGGGGGGCAGCGGTACCCGTACGAGCAGTACTTC

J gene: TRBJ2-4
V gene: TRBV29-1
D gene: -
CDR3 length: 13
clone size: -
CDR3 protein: CSVIASRLGIQYF
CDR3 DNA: TGCAGCGTAATAGCGAGCAGGCTAGGCATTCAGTACTTC

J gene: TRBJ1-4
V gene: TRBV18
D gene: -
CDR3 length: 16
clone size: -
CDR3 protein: CASSPGAGSTNEKLFF
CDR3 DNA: TGTGCCAGCTCACCCGGAGCGGGCTCAACTAATGAAAAACTGTTTTTT

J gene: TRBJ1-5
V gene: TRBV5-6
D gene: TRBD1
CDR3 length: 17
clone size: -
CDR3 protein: CASSSGTAIDSNQPQHF
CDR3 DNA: TGTGCCAGCAGCTCCGGGACAGCGATAGATAGCAATCAGCCCCAGCATTTT

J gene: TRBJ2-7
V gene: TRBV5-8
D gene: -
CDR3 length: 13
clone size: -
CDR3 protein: CASSPVAFYEQYF
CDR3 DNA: TGTGCCAGCAGCCCCGTTGCGTTCTACGAGCAGTACTTC

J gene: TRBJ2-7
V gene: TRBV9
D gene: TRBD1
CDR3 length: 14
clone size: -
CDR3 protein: CASSPGTASYEQYF
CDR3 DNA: TGTGCCAGCAGCCCCGGGACAGCGTCCTACGAGCAGTACTTC

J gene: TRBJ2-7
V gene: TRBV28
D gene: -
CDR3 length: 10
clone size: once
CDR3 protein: CATQTREQYF
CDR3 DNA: TGTGCCACCCAAACCCGGGAGCAGTACTTC

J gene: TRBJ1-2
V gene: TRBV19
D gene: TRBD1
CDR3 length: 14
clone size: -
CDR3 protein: CASSPHRQGIGYTF
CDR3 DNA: TGTGCCAGTAGTCCACACAGACAGGGTATAGGCTACACCTTC

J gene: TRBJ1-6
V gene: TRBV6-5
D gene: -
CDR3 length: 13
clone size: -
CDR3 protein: CASGLRDNSPLHF
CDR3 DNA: TGTGCCAGCGGCCTTCGGGATAATTCACCCCTCCACTTT

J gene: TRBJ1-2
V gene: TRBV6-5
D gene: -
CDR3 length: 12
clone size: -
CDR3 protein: CASRTVAGGYTF
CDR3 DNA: TGTGCCAGCAGAACGGTGGCGGGTGGCTACACCTTC

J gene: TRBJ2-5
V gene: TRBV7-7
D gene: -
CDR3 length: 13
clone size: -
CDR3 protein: CASSPGWAETQYF
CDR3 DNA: TGTGCCAGCAGTCCAGGGTGGGCAGAGACCCAGTACTTC

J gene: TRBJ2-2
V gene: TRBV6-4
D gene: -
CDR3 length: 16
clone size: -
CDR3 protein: CASSDFGAWNTGELFF
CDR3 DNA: TGTGCCAGCAGTGACTTTGGGGCCTGGAACACCGGGGAGCTGTTTTTT

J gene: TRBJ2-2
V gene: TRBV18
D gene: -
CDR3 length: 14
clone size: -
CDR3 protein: CASTTSQNTGELFF
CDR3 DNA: TGTGCCAGCACTACTTCACAGAACACCGGGGAGCTGTTTTTT

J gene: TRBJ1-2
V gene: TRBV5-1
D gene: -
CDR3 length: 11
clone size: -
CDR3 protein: CASSLAGGYTF
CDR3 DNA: TGCGCCAGCAGCTTGGCAGGTGGCTACACCTTC

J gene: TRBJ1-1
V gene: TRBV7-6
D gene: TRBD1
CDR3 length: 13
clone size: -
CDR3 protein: CASSLVGQTEAFF
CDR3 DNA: TGTGCCAGCAGCTTAGTGGGACAGACTGAAGCTTTCTTT

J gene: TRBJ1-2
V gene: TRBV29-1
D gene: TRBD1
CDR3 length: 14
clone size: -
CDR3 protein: CSTGQATANYGYTF
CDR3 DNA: TGCAGCACCGGACAGGCCACCGCTAACTATGGCTACACCTTC

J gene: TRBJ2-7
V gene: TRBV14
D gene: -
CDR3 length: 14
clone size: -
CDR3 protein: CASSQGALPYEQYF
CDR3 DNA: TGTGCCAGCAGCCAAGGGGCTCTCCCCTACGAGCAGTACTTC

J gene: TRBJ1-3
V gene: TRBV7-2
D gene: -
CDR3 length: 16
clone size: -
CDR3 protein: CASSLGTVYSGNTIYF
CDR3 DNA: TGTGCCAGCAGCTTAGGGACTGTGTACTCTGGAAACACCATATATTTT

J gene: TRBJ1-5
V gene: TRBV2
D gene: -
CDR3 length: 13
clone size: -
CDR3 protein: CASTGQSNQPQHF
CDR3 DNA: TGTGCCAGCACGGGACAAAGCAATCAGCCCCAGCATTTT

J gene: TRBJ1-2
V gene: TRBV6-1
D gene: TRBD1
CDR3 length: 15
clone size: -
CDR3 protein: CASSEWDRPNYGYTF
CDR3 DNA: TGTGCCAGCAGTGAGTGGGACAGGCCCAACTATGGCTACACCTTC

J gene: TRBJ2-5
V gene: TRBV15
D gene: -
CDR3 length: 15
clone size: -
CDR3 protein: CATSRAGRASETQYF
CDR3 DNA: TGTGCCACCAGCAGAGCTGGCAGGGCGTCAGAGACCCAGTACTTC

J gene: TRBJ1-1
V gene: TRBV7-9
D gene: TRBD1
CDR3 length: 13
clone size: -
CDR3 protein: CASSRWAGTEGFF
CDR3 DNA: TGTGCCAGCAGCCGTTGGGCCGGGACAGAGGGTTTCTTT

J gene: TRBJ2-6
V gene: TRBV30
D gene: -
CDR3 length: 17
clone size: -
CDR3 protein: CAWSPWQGWAGANVLTF
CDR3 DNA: TGTGCCTGGAGTCCGTGGCAGGGGTGGGCTGGGGCCAACGTCCTGACTTTC

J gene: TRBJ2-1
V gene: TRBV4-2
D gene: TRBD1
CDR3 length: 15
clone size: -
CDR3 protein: CASSQDRGLLDEQFF
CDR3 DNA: TGTGCCAGCAGCCAAGACAGGGGGCTACTCGATGAGCAGTTCTTC

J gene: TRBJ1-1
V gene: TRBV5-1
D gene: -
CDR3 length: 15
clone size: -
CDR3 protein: CASSFSGVKNTEAFF
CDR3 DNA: TGCGCCAGCAGCTTTTCAGGGGTCAAAAACACTGAAGCTTTCTTT

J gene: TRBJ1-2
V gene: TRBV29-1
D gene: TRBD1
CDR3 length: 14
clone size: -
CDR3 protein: CSVEARQGTGSSTF
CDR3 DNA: TGCAGCGTTGAAGCCCGACAGGGAACAGGGTCGAGCACCTTC

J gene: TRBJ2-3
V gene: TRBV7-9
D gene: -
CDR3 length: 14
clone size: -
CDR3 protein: CASVLSGAADTQYF
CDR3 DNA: TGTGCCAGCGTTCTATCTGGAGCGGCAGATACGCAGTATTTT

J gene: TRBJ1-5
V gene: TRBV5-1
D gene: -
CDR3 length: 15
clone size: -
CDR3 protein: CASSWEGAANQPQHF
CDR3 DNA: TGCGCCAGCAGCTGGGAGGGAGCCGCAAATCAGCCCCAGCATTTT

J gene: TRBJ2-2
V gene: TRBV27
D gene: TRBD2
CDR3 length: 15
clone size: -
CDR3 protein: CASSPLAGNTGELFF
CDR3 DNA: TGTGCCAGCAGTCCTCTAGCGGGGAACACCGGGGAGCTGTTTTTT

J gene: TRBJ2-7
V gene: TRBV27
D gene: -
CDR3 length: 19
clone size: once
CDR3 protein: CASSLFGPGVMVGSYEQYF
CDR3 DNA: -

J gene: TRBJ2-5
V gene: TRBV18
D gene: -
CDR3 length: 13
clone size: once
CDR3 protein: CASSPVAGETQYF
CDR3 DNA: TGTGCCAGCTCACCAGTGGCGGGAGAGACCCAGTACTTC

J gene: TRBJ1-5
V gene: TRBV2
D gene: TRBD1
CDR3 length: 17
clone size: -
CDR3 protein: CASSLDRVGGGNQPQHF
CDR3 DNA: TGTGCCAGCAGTCTAGACAGGGTTGGAGGTGGCAATCAGCCCCAGCATTTT

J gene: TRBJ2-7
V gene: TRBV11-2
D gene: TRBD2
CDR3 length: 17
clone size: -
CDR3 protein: CASSLVGGTRSDYEQYF
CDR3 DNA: TGTGCCAGCAGCTTAGTAGGGGGGACTAGATCCGACTACGAGCAGTACTTC

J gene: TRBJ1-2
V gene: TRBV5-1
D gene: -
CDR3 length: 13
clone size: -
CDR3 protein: CASSLSGSYGYTF
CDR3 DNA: TGCGCCAGCAGCTTGTCAGGCTCCTATGGCTACACCTTC

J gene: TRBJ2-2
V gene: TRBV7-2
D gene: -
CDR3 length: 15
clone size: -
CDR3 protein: CASSLERMNTGELFF
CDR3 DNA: TGTGCCAGCAGCTTGGAGCGGATGAACACCGGGGAGCTGTTTTTT

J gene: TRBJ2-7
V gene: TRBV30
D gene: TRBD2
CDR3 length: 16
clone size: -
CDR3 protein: CAWSVGRLAGVREQYF
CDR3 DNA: TGTGCCTGGAGTGTGGGACGACTAGCGGGAGTGAGGGAGCAGTACTTC

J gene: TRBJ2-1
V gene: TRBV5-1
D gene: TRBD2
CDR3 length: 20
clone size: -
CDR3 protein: CASSLDRTSGSRSHYNEQFF
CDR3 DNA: TGCGCCAGCAGCTTGGACCGGACTAGCGGGAGTCGATCCCACTACAATGAGCAGTTCTTC

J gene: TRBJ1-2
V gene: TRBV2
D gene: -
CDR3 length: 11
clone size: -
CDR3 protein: CASGQHYGYTF
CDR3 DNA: TGTGCCAGCGGGCAGCACTATGGCTACACCTTC

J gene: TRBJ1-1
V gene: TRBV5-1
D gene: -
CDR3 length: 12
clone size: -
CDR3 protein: CASSWGEGEAFF
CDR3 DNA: TGCGCCAGCAGCTGGGGGGAAGGTGAAGCTTTCTTT

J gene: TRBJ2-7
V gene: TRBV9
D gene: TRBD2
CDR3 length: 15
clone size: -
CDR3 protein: CASSPVAGSSYEQYF
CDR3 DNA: TGTGCCAGCAGCCCCGTAGCGGGGAGCTCCTACGAGCAGTACTTC

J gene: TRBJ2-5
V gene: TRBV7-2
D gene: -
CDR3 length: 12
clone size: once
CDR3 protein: CASSLGEETQYF
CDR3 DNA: TGTGCCAGCAGCTTAGGCGAAGAGACCCAGTACTTC

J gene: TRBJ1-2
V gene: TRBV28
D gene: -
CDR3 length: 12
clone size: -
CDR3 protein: CASSLLQSGYTF
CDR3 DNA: TGTGCCAGCAGTTTATTACAGAGTGGCTACACCTTC

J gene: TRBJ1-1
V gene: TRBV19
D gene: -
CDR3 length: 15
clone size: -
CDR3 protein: CASSMPGWRNTEAFF
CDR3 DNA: TGTGCCAGTAGTATGCCAGGGTGGAGGAACACTGAAGCTTTCTTT

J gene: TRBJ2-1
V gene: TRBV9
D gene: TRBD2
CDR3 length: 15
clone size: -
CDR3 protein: CASSVGSGALYEQFF
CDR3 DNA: TGTGCCAGCAGCGTAGGTAGCGGGGCCCTTTATGAGCAGTTCTTC

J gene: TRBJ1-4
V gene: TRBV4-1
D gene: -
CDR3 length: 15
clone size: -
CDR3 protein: CASSQVFATNEKLFF
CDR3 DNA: TGCGCCAGCAGCCAAGTCTTTGCAACTAATGAAAAACTGTTTTTT

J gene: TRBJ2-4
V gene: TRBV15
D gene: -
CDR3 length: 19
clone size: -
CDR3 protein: CATSRILVTGLGAKNIQYF
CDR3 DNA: TGTGCCACCAGCAGAATACTCGTTACAGGGCTGGGGGCCAAAAACATTCAGTACTTC

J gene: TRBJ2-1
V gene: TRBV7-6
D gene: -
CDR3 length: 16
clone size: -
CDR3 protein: CASSLALGASYNEQFF
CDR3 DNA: TGTGCCAGCAGCTTAGCACTGGGGGCGTCCTACAATGAGCAGTTCTTC

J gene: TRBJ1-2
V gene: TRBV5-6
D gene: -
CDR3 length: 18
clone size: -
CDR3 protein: CASSLGLGRGQSNYGYTF
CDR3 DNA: TGTGCCAGCAGCTTGGGGCTTGGGAGGGGCCAATCTAACTATGGCTACACCTTC

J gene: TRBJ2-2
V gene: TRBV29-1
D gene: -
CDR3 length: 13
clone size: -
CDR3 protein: CSVEPYNTGELFF
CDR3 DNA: TGCAGCGTTGAACCTTATAACACCGGGGAGCTGTTTTTT

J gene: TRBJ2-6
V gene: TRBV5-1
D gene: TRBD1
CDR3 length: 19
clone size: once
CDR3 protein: CASSPPTSDREYGANVLTF
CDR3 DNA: TGCGCCAGCAGCCCTCCCACTTCCGACAGGGAGTACGGGGCCAACGTCCTGACTTTC

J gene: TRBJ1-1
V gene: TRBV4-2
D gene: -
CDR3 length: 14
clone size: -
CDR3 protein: CASSQEQGYTEAFF
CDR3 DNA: TGTGCCAGCAGCCAAGAACAGGGATACACTGAAGCTTTCTTT

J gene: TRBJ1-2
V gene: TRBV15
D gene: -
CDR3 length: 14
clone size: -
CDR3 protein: CATSRDKGIYGYTF
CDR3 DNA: TGTGCCACCAGCAGAGACAAGGGGATCTATGGCTACACCTTC

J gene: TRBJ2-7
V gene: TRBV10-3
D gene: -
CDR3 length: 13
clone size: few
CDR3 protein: CASSLEVTYEQYF
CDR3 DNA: TGTGCCAGTTCCTTGGAGGTCACCTACGAGCAGTACTTC

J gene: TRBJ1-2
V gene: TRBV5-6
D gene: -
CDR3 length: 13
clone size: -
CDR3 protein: CASSPGGTYGYTF
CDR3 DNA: TGTGCCAGCAGCCCCGGGGGGACCTATGGCTACACCTTC

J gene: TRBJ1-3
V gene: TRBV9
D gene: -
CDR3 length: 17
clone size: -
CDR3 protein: CASSVGLGGAPGNTIYF
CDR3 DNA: TGTGCCAGCAGCGTCGGATTAGGGGGGGCGCCTGGAAACACCATATATTTT